The 3 T cell receptor beta chains below come from one sample, sequenced in a study of T cell responses to AZD1222 COVID-19 vaccine. Profiling relied on immunoSEQ multiplex PCR, and the TCRdb table lists in-frame clones only, not all of them. The sample yields around 88,000 clones, 88% seen once. Here the sequenced sample was peripheral blood, taken on day 0 of AZD1222 vaccination. The receptors originated from an adult in good health.

V is TRBV23-1 and J is TRBJ1-1, with D uncertain. TRBV23-1 is an ORF; its function is uncertain. The CDR3 is made up of 16 amino acids. V was shortened by 0 bases and J by 1 base, with 12 bases between the two germline ends. The CDR3 sequence is CASSQSRRRSNTEAFF. The CDR3 nucleotides are TGCGCCAGCAGTCAATCGCGTCGGCGGTCGAACACTGAAGCTTTCTTT.

This chain joins TRBV6-5 and TRBJ2-7, with D possibly being TRBD1 (5 bases). V was shortened by 7 bases and J by 2 bases, with 9 bases between the two germline ends. Germline-derived CDR1 and CDR2 are MNHEY and SVGAGI. The CDR3 is 12 amino acids. The CDR3 nucleotides read TGTGCCAGCACAGGGCCCACCTACGAGCAGTACTTC. Its protein product is CASTGPTYEQYF.

The rearrangement joins TRBV2 to TRBJ2-7; D is ambiguous. CDR3 length: 11 residues. Germline V gene data show CDR1 as SNHLY and CDR2 as FYNNEI. V lost 8 bases, J lost 4 bases, and 9 bases lay in between. In nucleotides, the CDR3 is TGTGCCAGCGGTCCAGATTACGAGCAGTACTTC. This codes for CASGPDYEQYF.